This passage covers 16 T cell receptor beta chains from one sample sequenced in a study of T cell responses to AZD1222 COVID-19 vaccine. The protocol was immunoSEQ multiplex PCR, while the TCRdb copy is restricted to in-frame clones and leaves out a portion. The sample lists some 120,000 clones; more than 85% were seen once. The sample in question was peripheral blood, obtained on day 0 of AZD1222 vaccination. The receptors stem from an adult in good health.

The rearrangement uses TRBV9 and TRBJ1-2; D remains ambiguous. Germline V lookup: CDR1 SGDLS, CDR2 YYNGEE. This CDR3 region has 12 residues. With 0 bases removed from V and 5 bases from J, the gap between germline ends came to 5 bases. CDR3 coding DNA: TGTGCCAGCAGCGTAGTGGGGTATGGCTACACCTTC. This sequence encodes CASSVVGYGYTF.

This clone was observed a handful of times. V is TRBV6-5 and J is TRBJ1-5; possible D gene TRBD1, 6 bases. CDR1 and CDR2 from the germline V gene are MNHEY and SVGAGI. Trimming took 6 bases from V and 3 from J, leaving 9 bases between them. The CDR3 runs 13 residues. CDR3 nucleotides: TGTGCCAGCAGAGGGGGGGTCAATCAGCCCCAGCATTTT. This encodes CASRGGVNQPQHF.

This sequence joins TRBV14 and TRBJ1-2, with 8 bases matching TRBD1. Trimming at V came to 4 bases and at J to 2 bases, leaving 3 bases not matched to a gene. CDR1 and CDR2 from the germline V gene are SGHDN and FVKESK. The CDR3 sequence is 14 residues long. The CDR3 bases are TGTGCCAGCAGCCCCTGGACAGGGAACTATGGCTACACCTTC. It specifies CASSPWTGNYGYTF. Full variable domain (remainder filled in from reference TRBV14 and TRBJ1-2): EAGVTQFPSHSVIEKGQTVTLRCDPISGHDNLYWYRRVMGKEIKFLLHFVKESKQDESGMPNNRFLAERTGGTYSTLKVQPAELEDSGVYFCASSPWTGNYGYTFGSGTRLTVV.

This chain links TRBV19 with TRBJ1-1; D is unclear. This CDR3 is built from 14 residues. V was clipped by 0 bases and J by 0 bases, with 5 bases between them. From germline, CDR1 is LNHDA and CDR2 SQIVND (reference sequence). This chain's CDR3 is CASSIDRMNTEAFF. CDR3 in DNA: TGTGCCAGTAGTATAGATCGGATGAACACTGAAGCTTTCTTT.

This CDR3 is CASTPGPNTGELFF. The CDR3 nucleotides read TGTGCCAGCACTCCGGGACCTAACACCGGGGAGCTGTTTTTT. The rearrangement uses TRBV5-4 and TRBJ2-2; perhaps D is TRBD1 or TRBD2 (5 bases each). The CDR3 runs to 14 residues. The V and J ends lost 6 bases and 2 bases respectively, with 11 bases between them. The germline gives CDR1 SGHNT, CDR2 YYREEE (reference sequence).

The V and J genes are TRBV7-2 and TRBJ2-1; TRBD2 matches 10 bases. Germline values: CDR1 SGHTA, CDR2 FQGNSA. The trim removed 4 bases at V and 4 bases at J, leaving 10 bases unmatched. The CDR3 runs to 17 residues. The CDR3 bases are TGTGCCAGCAGCTCCTCACAAGCGGGAGGGACATACAATGAGCAGTTCTTC. Translated, it gives CASSSSQAGGTYNEQFF. Based on the CDR3 plus reference TRBV7-2 and TRBJ2-1, the full variable domain is GAGVSQSPSNKVTEKGKDVELRCDPISGHTALYWYRQSLGQGLEFLIYFQGNSAPDKSGLPSDRFSAERTGGSVSTLTIQRTQQEDSAVYLCASSSSQAGGTYNEQFFGPGTRLTVL.

The chain carries TRBV5-5 and TRBJ2-1, with 12 bases that match TRBD2. Germline CDR1 reads SGHKS; CDR2 reads YYEKEE (reference sequence). V dropped 4 bases and J dropped 5; count of bases not matched to a gene: 7. This CDR3 spans 16 amino acids. The CDR3 loop reads CASSRSLAGGNNEQFF. CDR3 in DNA: TGTGCCAGCAGCCGATCCCTAGCGGGAGGGAACAATGAGCAGTTCTTC.

This rearrangement joins TRBV5-1 to TRBJ1-1; TRBD1 might be the D (5 bases). The CDR3 covers 13 residues. Looked up from germline, CDR1 is SGHRS and CDR2 is YFSETQ. The V end was cut by 3 bases, the J end by 1 base, with 7 bases between. For the CDR3, the DNA is TGCGCCAGCAGCTCCCAGGGGAACACTGAAGCTTTCTTT. Translated, it gives CASSSQGNTEAFF.

This clone was seen just once. J is TRBJ1-5 and V is TRBV7-2; D remains unclear. The CDR3 covers 15 residues. V was cut by 7 bases and J by 0 bases, with 13 bases left in between. The germline V gene has CDR1 SGHTA and CDR2 FQGNSA. CDR3 in DNA: TGTGCCAGCACGCCGCAACCCTTTAGCAATCAGCCCCAGCATTTT. This translates into CASTPQPFSNQPQHF.

The rearrangement links TRBV18 to TRBJ1-2; D is unresolved. The V end lost 5 bases, the J end lost 2 bases, and 6 bases lay between the germline ends. CDR1 and CDR2 from the germline V gene are KGHSH and LQKENI. This CDR3 region has 12 residues. CDR3 protein: CASSRMNYGYTF. DNA for the CDR3: TGTGCCAGCTCAAGAATGAACTATGGCTACACCTTC. Drawing the rest from reference TRBV18 and TRBJ1-2, the complete variable domain is NAGVMQNPRHLVRRRGQEARLRCSPMKGHSHVYWYRQLPEEGLKFMVYLQKENIIDESGMPKERFSAEFPKEGPSILRIQQVVRGDSAAYFCASSRMNYGYTFGSGTRLTVV.

The chain is built from TRBV9 and TRBJ1-5; 7 bases line up with TRBD1. The CDR3 contains 15 residues. The germline gives CDR1 SGDLS, CDR2 YYNGEE. The J segment lost 3 bases and the V segment lost 3 bases, leaving 6 bases of the junction unmatched. This CDR3 reads CASSAGTASNQPQHF. CDR3 coding DNA: TGTGCCAGCAGCGCGGGGACAGCTTCCAATCAGCCCCAGCATTTT.

The chain combines TRBV7-9 with TRBJ1-2, with TRBD1 matching over 8 bases. V was clipped by 2 bases and J by 5 bases; unmatched bases: 13. This CDR3 has 17 amino acids. Germline-derived CDR1 and CDR2 are SEHNR and FQNEAQ (reference sequence). The CDR3 DNA is TGTGCCAGCAGCTTATCGTTTTATAGGCAGGGGGCGTATGGCTACACCTTC. Residues: CASSLSFYRQGAYGYTF.

V usage is TRBV14 and J usage is TRBJ2-1; maybe TRBD1 (7 bases). CDR1 SGHDN and CDR2 FVKESK come from the germline V gene. Between the trimmed V and J ends, which lost 3 bases and 0 bases, there was a span of 9 bases. The CDR3 has 15 amino acids. CDR3 region: CASSHRGASYNEQFF. DNA for the CDR3: TGTGCCAGCAGCCACAGGGGGGCCTCCTACAATGAGCAGTTCTTC.

The sample holds a few counts of this clone. The chain links TRBV5-4 to TRBJ1-3; 8 nucleotides align to TRBD1. V lost 5 bases and J lost 2; bases outside the gene matches: 3. CDR1 and CDR2 from the germline V gene are SGHNT and YYREEE (reference sequence). The CDR3 runs 14 residues. The CDR3: CASREGQAGNTIYF. CDR3 sequence (DNA): TGTGCCAGCAGAGAGGGACAGGCTGGAAACACCATATATTTT.

V is TRBV5-6 and J is TRBJ2-2; 7 positions match TRBD2. Germline-derived CDR1 and CDR2 are SGHDT and YYEEEE. The CDR3 extends over 17 amino acids. With V trimmed by 4 bases and J by 5 bases, 14 bases remained unmatched. CDR3 sequence reads: CASSHSWGRGRTGELFF. The CDR3 region has the DNA TGTGCCAGCAGCCACTCGTGGGGGAGGGGAAGGACCGGGGAGCTGTTTTTT.

The V call is TRBV24-1, the J call TRBJ2-2; 9 bases agree with TRBD1. J gave up 4 bases and V 3 bases, and 8 bases lay outside the gene matches. The CDR3 consists of 17 residues. Looked up from germline, CDR1 is KGHDR and CDR2 is SFDVKD. CDR3 sequence: CATSDTQGAGGTGELFF. The DNA of the CDR3 is TGTGCCACCAGTGATACACAGGGGGCCGGGGGCACCGGGGAGCTGTTTTTT.